Listed here are 8 T cell receptor beta chains from one sample, sequenced in a study of T cell responses to AZD1222 COVID-19 vaccine (dated by TCRdb to the early 2020s). This specimen's time point label, per the study, means: about 28 days (+/-7) after the second vaccine dose. The library relied on the immunoSEQ multiplex PCR assay. In TCRdb, the immuneACCESS table is reduced to in-frame sequences with V and J assigned. These tables do not hold every clone; where another copy was compared, an unresolved V gene accounts for under half, and the others remain unexplained. The sample table contains 100,000 or so clones; only one count was recorded for around 83% of them. The ten largest clones capture 5.6% of the sample. The source material was peripheral blood, sampled 28 days after the second AZD1222 dose. The receptor source for this set is an adult who received the AZD1222 COVID-19 vaccine.

The chain carries TRBV5-6 and TRBJ1-3, with a possible D match to TRBD1 (6 bases). Germline-derived CDR1 and CDR2 are SGHDT and YYEEEE. Deletions cut 5 bases from V and 4 bases from J, with 16 bases between. CDR3 length: 15 residues. In nucleotides, the CDR3 is TGTGCCAGCAGTATACCCGGACAGCTAGGAAACACCATATATTTT. It codes for CASSIPGQLGNTIYF.

The chain uses TRBV10-1 and TRBJ2-7; D is unclear. Germline values: CDR1 WNHNN, CDR2 SYGVQD (reference sequence). CDR3 length equals 13 residues. Trimming cost V 2 bases and J 3 bases, with 8 bases left between them. The CDR3 protein is CASSEKGRYEQYF. The CDR3 DNA follows: TGCGCCAGCAGTGAGAAGGGCCGCTACGAGCAGTACTTC.

V and J are TRBV28 and TRBJ1-2; TRBD1 matches at 9 bases. The CDR3 loop spans 15 amino acids. Germline assignment: CDR1 MDHEN and CDR2 SYDVKM. J gave up 1 base and V 4 bases, and 4 bases lay outside the gene matches. This CDR3 is CASSSPGQGNYGYTF. DNA for the CDR3: TGTGCCAGCAGTTCACCGGGACAGGGTAACTATGGCTACACCTTC.

This chain joins TRBV10-3 and TRBJ2-7; D is unresolved. The CDR3 is made up of 13 amino acids. Germline CDR1 is ENHRY and CDR2 is SYGVKD. V was cut by 4 bases and J by 2 bases, with 9 bases left in between. CDR3 loop: CAISAGPTYEQYF. The CDR3 coding sequence is TGTGCCATCAGTGCGGGTCCAACCTACGAGCAGTACTTC.

The chain has TRBV18 and TRBJ1-1; 10 bases are shared with TRBD1. Germline lookup yields CDR1 KGHSH and CDR2 LQKENI. The CDR3 sequence is 17 residues long. V gave up 6 bases and J gave up 0 bases; unmatched junction bases: 10. CDR3 in DNA: TGTGCCAGCTCGATGACAGGGGGCGGGTCTTTGAACACTGAAGCTTTCTTT. Amino acid sequence: CASSMTGGGSLNTEAFF.

The chain is built from TRBV27 and TRBJ2-1; 7 positions match TRBD2. In germline, CDR1 is MNHEY, CDR2 SMNVEV (reference sequence). There are 13 residues in the CDR3. The ends lost 6 bases at V and 9 bases at J; junction bases unmatched: 8. The CDR3 DNA sequence: TGTGCCAGCAGCTTGCCGGGGGGTAGTGAGCAGTTCTTC. Amino acid sequence: CASSLPGGSEQFF.

The CDR3: CASSPPGLTYNEQFF. The CDR3 coding sequence is TGTGCCAGCTCACCACCGGGACTAACCTACAATGAGCAGTTCTTC. This chain connects TRBV18 to TRBJ2-1; TRBD2 matches 7 bases. V was clipped by 0 bases and J by 2 bases; unmatched bases: 1. The germline CDR1 and CDR2 sequences are KGHSH and LQKENI. This CDR3 contains 15 residues.

This clone has a handful of counts. This chain links TRBV6-6 with TRBJ1-2, with D unresolved. The ends were cut back, 0 bases at V and 8 bases at J, with 13 bases in the middle. Germline CDR1 is MNHNY and CDR2 is SVGAGI (reference sequence). This CDR3 contains 14 residues. The CDR3 nucleotides are TGTGCCAGCAGTTACTCGGGTGCCGACGGGGGCTACACCTTC. Its protein is CASSYSGADGGYTF.